The 29 T cell receptor beta chains given below trace back to one sample, sequenced in a study of blood T cell repertoires in COVID-19. Assay used: immunoSEQ multiplex PCR; TCRdb lists only in-frame clones, some missing. This sample has around 53,000 clones; 75% to 80% occur once, and the top ten carry around 45%. Sample: peripheral blood. These receptors all come from a man between 65 and 85 years old with active or convalescent COVID-19.

This clone appeared a single time. V and J are TRBV18 and TRBJ1-1; TRBD1 matches at 9 bases. After removal of 3 bases from V and 7 bases from J, the junction contained 12 bases not matched to a gene. The CDR3 covers 16 residues. Germline values: CDR1 KGHSH, CDR2 LQKENI. CDR3 bases: TGTGCCAGCTCACCTACCAAGGTACAGGGGGCGGGTGAAGCTTTCTTT. This codes for CASSPTKVQGAGEAFF.

CDR3 nucleotide sequence: TGTGCCAGCAGAGAGACAGGGACCTCAAGCCGCTCCTACAATGAGCAGTTCTTC. It codes for CASRETGTSSRSYNEQFF. The chain combines TRBV3-1 (or the pseudogene TRBV3-2) with TRBJ2-1; 7 nucleotides agree with TRBD1. The germline CDR1 and CDR2 sequences are LGHDT and YNNKEL (reference sequence). With V trimmed by 6 bases and J by 0 bases, 14 bases remained unmatched. CDR3 length: 18 amino acids.

This clone has only a few counts. The V and J genes are TRBV7-2 and TRBJ2-1; maybe TRBD2 (6 bases). The CDR3 is 17 residues long. The germline CDR1 and CDR2 sequences are SGHTA and FQGNSA. Between the trimmed V and J ends, which lost 1 base and 10 bases, there was a span of 23 bases. CDR3 bases: TGTGCCAGCAGCTTAGACACTGGGGCGGGGATGAGGTTAGAGCAGTTCTTC. Its protein is CASSLDTGAGMRLEQFF.

This clone was seen ten or more times. The CDR3 loop reads CASSESRGHGYTF. Written as DNA, the CDR3 is TGCGCCAGCAGTGAGTCTAGGGGGCATGGCTACACCTTC. The rearrangement links TRBV10-1 to TRBJ1-2; 7 nucleotides align to TRBD1. The CDR3 length is 13 residues. After removal of 0 bases from V and 6 bases from J, the junction contained 1 base not matched to a gene. CDR1 WNHNN and CDR2 SYGVQD come from the germline V gene (reference sequence).

In its sample, this clone was seen once. This chain connects TRBV3-1 (or the pseudogene TRBV3-2) to TRBJ1-6; D may be TRBD1 (5 bases). The CDR3 has 18 amino acids. From germline, CDR1 is LGHDT and CDR2 YNNKEL (reference sequence). V lost 0 bases and J lost 7, with 19 bases in between. CDR3 sequence reads: CASSQDGPGGVGNSPLHF. The CDR3 DNA reads TGTGCCAGCAGCCAAGATGGCCCGGGGGGGGTAGGGAATTCACCCCTCCACTTT.

The chain combines TRBV6-2 or TRBV6-3 with TRBJ2-1, with 11 bases fitting TRBD2. CDR1 and CDR2 from the germline V gene are MNHEY and SVGEGT. Unmatched junction bases numbered 4, after V lost 4 bases and J lost 8 bases. The CDR3 has 14 residues. In DNA, the CDR3 is TGTGCCAGCAGTTTAGCGGGGGGGAGGGATGAGCAGTTCTTC. Its protein product is CASSLAGGRDEQFF.

The chain is built from TRBV15 and TRBJ2-5; TRBD2 aligns across 11 bases. Germline CDR1 is LNHNV and CDR2 is YYDKDF (reference sequence). The V gene end was trimmed by 2 bases and the J gene end by 3 bases; junction bases not matched to a gene: 8. This CDR3 region has 17 residues. CDR3 nucleotides: TGTGCCACCAGCAGAACTAGCGGGGGAGCATCAAAAGAGACCCAGTACTTC. Encoded protein: CATSRTSGGASKETQYF.

This clone was picked up one time. This chain connects TRBV7-3 to TRBJ2-1; D is perhaps TRBD2 (6 bases). In germline, CDR1 is SGHTA, CDR2 FQGTGA. The CDR3 has 18 residues. V was cut by 1 base and J by 0 bases, with 16 bases left in between. The CDR3 loop reads CASSLRVEIGGSYNEQFF. In DNA form, the CDR3 reads TGTGCCAGCAGCTTAAGAGTGGAGATCGGGGGCTCCTACAATGAGCAGTTCTTC.

The rearrangement links TRBV21-1 to TRBJ2-3; the table's D call, TRBD2, was not checked against the DNA. TRBV21-1 is recorded as a pseudogene. CDR3 length equals 16 residues. CDR3 loop: CASSSPGPTGTDTQYF. CDR3 nucleotides: TGTGCCAGCAGCTCCCCCGGGCCTACGGGGACAGATACGCAGTATTTT.

V is TRBV5-5 and J is TRBJ1-1; tentatively, D is TRBD1 (6 bases). Trimming shortened V by 2 bases and J by 3 bases, and 11 bases separated the two germline ends. Germline-derived CDR1 and CDR2 are SGHKS and YYEKEE (reference sequence). This CDR3 has 14 residues. The CDR3 sequence: CASSLGGADTEAFF. The CDR3 bases are TGTGCCAGCAGCTTAGGGGGGGCCGACACTGAAGCTTTCTTT.

This clone has a single count. The sample contains more than one DNA sequence encoding this CDR3. The gene calls are TRBV11-2 and TRBJ1-3; 7 bases match TRBD1. Trimming removed 4 bases from V and 3 bases from J; junction bases left unmatched: 6. This CDR3 contains 15 residues. Germline CDR1 is SGHAT and CDR2 is FQNNGV. Here the CDR3 reads CASSSYRGSGNTIYF. CDR3 nucleotide sequence: TGTGCCAGCAGCTCATACAGGGGAAGTGGAAACACCATATATTTT.

The chain employs TRBV7-8 and TRBJ1-2; 9 nucleotides line up with TRBD1. The CDR3 is made up of 14 amino acids. Germline V gene lookup returns CDR1 SGHVS and CDR2 FQNEAQ. V lost 0 bases, J lost 6 bases, and 2 bases stayed unmatched. The CDR3 spells CASSLANRGHGYTF. The CDR3 DNA is TGTGCCAGCAGCTTAGCGAACAGGGGGCATGGCTACACCTTC.

The chain links TRBV2 to TRBJ2-1; 9 bases align to TRBD1. Germline CDR1 and CDR2: SNHLY and FYNNEI. This CDR3 contains 15 residues. V lost 8 bases to trimming and J lost 4 bases; unmatched junction nucleotides: 9. The CDR3 DNA is TGTGCCAGCCTTACGAACAGGGGGCGGTACAATGAGCAGTTCTTC. It encodes CASLTNRGRYNEQFF. Using reference TRBV2 and TRBJ2-1 for the parts outside the CDR3, the full variable domain is EPEVTQTPSHQVTQMGQEVILRCVPISNHLYFYWYRQILGQKVEFLVSFYNNEISEKSEIFDDQFSVERPDGSNFTLKIRSTKLEDSAMYFCASLTNRGRYNEQFFGPGTRLTVL.

The V call is TRBV4-3, the J call TRBJ2-5; perhaps TRBD1 as D (7 bases). Trimming left V 1 base short and J 5 bases short, with 23 bases between. This CDR3 comprises 18 residues. CDR1 and CDR2 (germline): LGHNA, YSLEER. The CDR3 sequence: CASSQVPPTQGRWETQYF. DNA for the CDR3: TGCGCCAGCAGCCAAGTCCCCCCAACACAGGGGAGGTGGGAGACCCAGTACTTC.

This sequence joins TRBV7-8 and TRBJ1-1; no reliable D call. Germline CDR1 is SGHVS and CDR2 is FQNEAQ. There are 12 residues in the CDR3. V shed 5 bases and J shed 3 bases, with 7 bases lying between them. The CDR3 loop reads CASSRSHTEAFF. CDR3 coding DNA: TGTGCCAGCAGCCGCTCCCACACTGAAGCTTTCTTT.

With regard to this clone: Other DNA variants within this sample encode the same CDR3. The gene calls are TRBV7-2 and TRBJ2-7; D perhaps matches TRBD2 (6 bases). The CDR3 covers 14 residues. CDR1 and CDR2 from the germline V gene are SGHTA and FQGNSA. V lost 1 base, J lost 2 bases, and 9 bases lay in between. This CDR3 reads CASSLVAGTYEQYF. The CDR3 nucleotides read TGTGCCAGCAGCTTAGTCGCGGGAACCTACGAGCAGTACTTC.

The J gene is TRBJ2-1, the V gene TRBV7-9; the match to TRBD2 covers 7 bases. The length of the CDR3 is 14 residues. V was pared by 3 bases and J by 8 bases, with 7 bases of the junction left unmatched. Germline V gene lookup returns CDR1 SEHNR and CDR2 FQNEAQ (reference sequence). The CDR3 bases are TGTGCCAGCAGCTTTTGGACTAGGGGCGATGAGCAGTTCTTC. It yields the protein CASSFWTRGDEQFF.

This rearrangement joins TRBV12-3 or TRBV12-4 to TRBJ1-1; the D is unclear. The CDR3 covers 13 residues. The V end was cut by 3 bases, the J end by 0 bases, with 5 bases between. The CDR3 coding sequence is TGTGCCAGCAGTTTTACTCTGAACACTGAAGCTTTCTTT. Protein: CASSFTLNTEAFF.

The chain joins TRBV7-6 to TRBJ2-1, with D uncertain. CDR3 length: 13 residues. Trimming shortened V by 0 bases and J by 5 bases, and 5 bases separated the two germline ends. Germline CDR1 SGHVS, CDR2 FNYEAQ. The DNA of the CDR3 is TGTGCCAGCAGCTTAGCCAGTAACAATGAGCAGTTCTTC. This gives the protein CASSLASNNEQFF.

The rearrangement uses TRBV18 and TRBJ2-7; a weak D match, TRBD1 (6 bases). Germline V gene data show CDR1 as KGHSH and CDR2 as LQKENI. This CDR3 region has 16 residues. V was pared by 0 bases and J by 7 bases, with 19 bases between. The CDR3 protein is CASSPPSLYRVGEQYF. The CDR3 coding sequence is TGTGCCAGCTCACCACCTTCCCTATACAGGGTTGGTGAGCAGTACTTC. Full variable domain (rest looked up from reference TRBV18 and TRBJ2-7): NAGVMQNPRHLVRRRGQEARLRCSPMKGHSHVYWYRQLPEEGLKFMVYLQKENIIDESGMPKERFSAEFPKEGPSILRIQQVVRGDSAAYFCASSPPSLYRVGEQYFGPGTRLTVT.

This clone was found once. V usage is TRBV6-5 and J usage is TRBJ2-2; D perhaps matches TRBD1 (6 bases). The length of the CDR3 is 14 residues. Germline loops: CDR1 MNHEY, CDR2 SVGAGI. The germline V and J ends were trimmed by 9 bases and 3 bases, with 14 bases remaining between them. The CDR3 DNA sequence: TGTGCCAGTACAGGGCTTCGGGACACCGGGGAGCTGTTTTTT. It codes for CASTGLRDTGELFF.

This chain connects TRBV12-1 to TRBJ1-1; no DNA check was done on the table's D call, TRBD1. TRBV12-1 represents a pseudogene. The CDR3 consists of 14 residues. In nucleotides, the CDR3 is TGTGCCAGCAGCTTCCAATTAGACAGGGTTGAAGCTTTCTTT. As protein: CASSFQLDRVEAFF.

The chain links TRBV2 to TRBJ1-5, with TRBD1 matching 7 bases. This CDR3 has 15 amino acids. Germline CDR1 is SNHLY and CDR2 is FYNNEI. V dropped 4 bases and J dropped 6; count of bases not matched to a gene: 9. The CDR3 is CASSVSGQAFQPQHF. CDR3 DNA: TGTGCCAGCAGTGTCTCAGGACAGGCCTTTCAGCCCCAGCATTTT.

The chain joins TRBV9 to TRBJ2-6; maybe TRBD1 (5 bases). This CDR3 contains 15 residues. Germline CDR1 SGDLS, CDR2 YYNGEE. Trimming removed 4 bases from V and 1 base from J, with 9 bases in between. The CDR3 spells CASSHQGSGANVLTF. CDR3 bases: TGTGCCAGCAGCCATCAGGGTTCTGGGGCCAACGTCCTGACTTTC.

The J gene is TRBJ1-1, the V gene TRBV3-1 (or the pseudogene TRBV3-2); D unclear. CDR1 is LGHDT, CDR2 YNNKEL, per germline (reference sequence). The length of the CDR3 is 14 residues. Trimming cost V 1 base and J 1 base, with 7 bases left between them. The CDR3 DNA follows: TGTGCCAGCAGCCAAGGACTTACGAACACTGAAGCTTTCTTT. Amino acid sequence: CASSQGLTNTEAFF.

The V call is TRBV5-1, the J call TRBJ1-1; 7 positions agree with TRBD1. The CDR3 runs to 14 residues. After removal of 4 bases from V and 1 base from J, the junction contained 4 bases not matched to a gene. The V gene's germline CDR1 is SGHRS and CDR2 YFSETQ. For the CDR3, the DNA is TGCGCCAGCAGCGTAAACAGGGGGAACACTGAAGCTTTCTTT. Translating it yields CASSVNRGNTEAFF.

The chain combines TRBV11-2 with TRBJ1-3; 10 bases agree with TRBD1. The junction had 5 bases not matched to a gene; V was cut back by 4 bases and J by 2 bases. CDR1 and CDR2 (germline): SGHAT, FQNNGV. This CDR3 comprises 16 residues. CDR3 DNA: TGTGCCAGCAGCTCTACCGGACAGGGGGCTGGAAACACCATATATTTT. Protein sequence: CASSSTGQGAGNTIYF. The entire variable domain, with the rest obtained from reference TRBV11-2 and TRBJ1-3, is as follows: EAGVAQSPRYKIIEKRQSVAFWCNPISGHATLYWYQQILGQGPKLLIQFQNNGVVDDSQLPKDRFSAERLKGVDSTLKIQPAKLEDSAVYLCASSSTGQGAGNTIYFGEGSWLTVV.

This clone was seen only a few times. This chain uses TRBV4-2 with TRBJ1-4; 8 bases agree with TRBD1. This CDR3 spans 14 amino acids. CDR1 is LGHNA, CDR2 YNFKEQ, per germline. V was clipped by 1 base and J by 10 bases; unmatched bases: 5. The CDR3: CASSQGGQGTKLFF. The CDR3 DNA is TGTGCCAGCAGCCAAGGCGGACAGGGTACAAAACTGTTTTTT.

CDR3 DNA sequence: TGTGCCAGTAGACAGGGGGTTGGAAACACCATATATTTT. It codes for CASRQGVGNTIYF. The rearrangement uses TRBV19 and TRBJ1-3, with TRBD1 identical over 8 bases. This CDR3 contains 13 residues. The germline V gene encodes CDR1 LNHDA and CDR2 SQIVND (reference sequence). Trimming cost V 6 bases and J 3 bases; bases outside gene matches: 1.